This T cell receptor (beta chain) was recorded in a study of blood T cell repertoires in COVID-19. Study background: Sites across the United States, Italy and Spain contributed samples from acute and convalescent COVID-19. PBMCs, B-cell-depleted T cells, or T cells provided the cDNA or gDNA that made up the material.

The CDR3 is 18 residues long. Trimming cost V 6 bases and J 7 bases; bases outside gene matches: 17. The germline CDR1 and CDR2 sequences are MNHEY and SMNVEV (reference sequence). Per the authors' pipeline: Quantification of nucleated cells was approximated via reference gene primer amplification. The method was immunoSEQ multiplex PCR; TCRdb's version includes in-frame clones alone and lacks a portion of them. From that table come the V and J calls and clone size; the DNA was used to work out D and trimming. The sample has about 42,000 clones, 89% seen once. This receptor was identified in a human donor in a cohort sampled during active COVID-19. V is TRBV27 and J is TRBJ2-2; 10 positions agree with TRBD1. The sample was peripheral blood. CDR3 in amino acids: CASSLLSGQGRGGGELFF. The CDR3 bases are TGTGCCAGCAGCTTACTCTCGGGACAGGGGAGGGGAGGCGGGGAGCTGTTTTTT.